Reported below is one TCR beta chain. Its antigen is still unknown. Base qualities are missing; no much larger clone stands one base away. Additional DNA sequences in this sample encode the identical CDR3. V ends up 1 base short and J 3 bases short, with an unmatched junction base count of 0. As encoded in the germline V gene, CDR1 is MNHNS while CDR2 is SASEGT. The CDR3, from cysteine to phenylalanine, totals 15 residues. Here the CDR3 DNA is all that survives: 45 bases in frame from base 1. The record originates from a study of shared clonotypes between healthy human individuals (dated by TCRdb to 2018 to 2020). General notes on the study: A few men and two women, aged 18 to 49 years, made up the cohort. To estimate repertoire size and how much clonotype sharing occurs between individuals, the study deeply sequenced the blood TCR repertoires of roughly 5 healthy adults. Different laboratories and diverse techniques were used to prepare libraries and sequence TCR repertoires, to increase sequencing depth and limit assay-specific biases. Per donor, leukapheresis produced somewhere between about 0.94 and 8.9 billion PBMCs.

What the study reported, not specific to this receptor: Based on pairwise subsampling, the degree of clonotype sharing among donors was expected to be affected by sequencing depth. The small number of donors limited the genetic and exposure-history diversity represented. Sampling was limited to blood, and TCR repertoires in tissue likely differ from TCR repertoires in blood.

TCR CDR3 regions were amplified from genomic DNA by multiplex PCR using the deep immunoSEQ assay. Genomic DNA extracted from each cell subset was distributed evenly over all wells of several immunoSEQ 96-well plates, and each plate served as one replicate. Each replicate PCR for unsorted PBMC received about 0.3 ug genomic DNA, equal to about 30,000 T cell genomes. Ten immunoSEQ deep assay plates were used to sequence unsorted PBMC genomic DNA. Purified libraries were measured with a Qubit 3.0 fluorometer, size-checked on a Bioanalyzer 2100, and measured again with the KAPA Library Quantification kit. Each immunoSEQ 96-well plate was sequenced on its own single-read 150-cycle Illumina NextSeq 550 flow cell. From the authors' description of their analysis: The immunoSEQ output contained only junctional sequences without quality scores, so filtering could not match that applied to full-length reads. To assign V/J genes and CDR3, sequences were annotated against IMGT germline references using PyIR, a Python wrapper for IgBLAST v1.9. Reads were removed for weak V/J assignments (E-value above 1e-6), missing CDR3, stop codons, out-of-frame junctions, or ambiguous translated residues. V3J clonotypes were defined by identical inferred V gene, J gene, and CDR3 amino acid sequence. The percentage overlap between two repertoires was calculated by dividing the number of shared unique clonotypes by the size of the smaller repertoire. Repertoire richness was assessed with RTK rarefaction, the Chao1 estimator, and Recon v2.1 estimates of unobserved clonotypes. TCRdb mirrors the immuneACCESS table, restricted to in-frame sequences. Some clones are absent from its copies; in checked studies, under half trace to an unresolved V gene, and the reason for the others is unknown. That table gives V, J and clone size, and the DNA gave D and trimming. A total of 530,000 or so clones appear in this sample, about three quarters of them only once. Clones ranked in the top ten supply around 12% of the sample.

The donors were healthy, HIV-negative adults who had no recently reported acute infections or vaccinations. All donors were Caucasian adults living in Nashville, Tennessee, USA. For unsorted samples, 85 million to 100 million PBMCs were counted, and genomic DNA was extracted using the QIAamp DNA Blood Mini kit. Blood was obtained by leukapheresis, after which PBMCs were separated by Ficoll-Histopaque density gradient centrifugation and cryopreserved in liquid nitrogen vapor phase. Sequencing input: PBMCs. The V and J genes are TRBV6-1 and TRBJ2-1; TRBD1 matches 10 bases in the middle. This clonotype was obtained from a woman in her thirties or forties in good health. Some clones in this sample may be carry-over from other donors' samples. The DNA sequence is TGTGCCAGCAGTGAAGGGACAGGGGGCTACAATGAGCAGTTCTTC. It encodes CASSEGTGGYNEQFF.